Each of the 27 T cell receptor beta chains below was sequenced from the same sample in a study of T-cell memory formation after mild COVID-19. TCRdb re-analysed the 5' RACE reads in MiXCR, keeping a single row per CDR3 protein. This table holds about 430,000 distinct CDR3 sequences, 24% found once. Sequencing was carried out using PBMCs or a T cell subset sorted from them (not recorded which). The receptors originated from an adult woman who had mild COVID-19 (a few samples of this study predate the infection). Cell type and time point are not known.

The rearrangement uses TRBV2 and TRBJ2-7; no reliable D call. Trimming shortened V by 2 bases and J by 9 bases, and 11 bases separated the two germline ends. CDR3 length: 12 residues. The germline gives CDR1 SNHLY, CDR2 FYNNEI. The CDR3 sequence: CASSEFDRLQYF. The CDR3 region has the DNA TGTGCCAGCAGTGAATTCGACCGACTGCAGTACTTC.

This chain uses TRBV9 with TRBJ2-2; TRBD1 matches at 7 bases. This CDR3 comprises 18 residues. The germline gives CDR1 SGDLS, CDR2 YYNGEE. The trim removed 4 bases at V and 0 bases at J, leaving 12 bases unmatched. The CDR3 DNA reads TGTGCCAGCAGCCCTCGGGACAGTCGACGTACGAACACCGGGGAGCTGTTTTTT. It is translated as CASSPRDSRRTNTGELFF.

V is TRBV7-9 and J is TRBJ2-3; D possibly corresponds to TRBD2 (6 bases). The V gene's germline CDR1 is SEHNR and CDR2 FQNEAQ (reference sequence). The V end lost 3 bases, the J end lost 6 bases, and 13 bases lay between the germline ends. The CDR3 is 14 amino acids. DNA of the CDR3: TGTGCCAGCAGCTTCGGGACGGCGGGGGATACGCAGTATTTT. Its translation: CASSFGTAGDTQYF.

In its sample, this clonotype was seen a few times. J is TRBJ1-3 and V is TRBV7-2; the D gene is possibly TRBD1 (5 bases). The CDR3 length is 16 residues. Trimming cost V 4 bases and J 2 bases, with 15 bases left between them. Germline CDR1 reads SGHTA; CDR2 reads FQGNSA. CDR3 in DNA: TGTGCCAGCAGCTCCAACTCAGGGAGAGCTGGAAACACCATATATTTT. As protein: CASSSNSGRAGNTIYF.

The table lists this clonotype with a few counts. V usage is TRBV15 and J usage is TRBJ2-7, with no clear D. Per germline, CDR1 LNHNV and CDR2 YYDKDF (reference sequence). The CDR3 spans 15 residues. Trimming shortened V by 3 bases and J by 1 base, and 13 bases separated the two germline ends. The chain's CDR3 is CATSSAPDGSYEQYF. In DNA, the CDR3 is TGTGCCACCAGCAGTGCCCCGGACGGTTCCTACGAGCAGTACTTC.

This rearrangement joins TRBV13 to TRBJ2-3, with TRBD2 matching 8 bases. Germline V gene lookup returns CDR1 PRHDT and CDR2 FYEKMQ (reference sequence). Unmatched junction bases numbered 15, after V lost 0 bases and J lost 1 base. The CDR3 is 20 amino acids. The CDR3 region has the DNA TGTGCCAGCAGCTTAGGGGGCGGGCAAAGACTAGCGTTACGCACAGATACGCAGTATTTT. This encodes CASSLGGGQRLALRTDTQYF.

This clonotype appeared a few times. The rearrangement links TRBV15 to TRBJ1-5, with D unclear. Germline lookup yields CDR1 LNHNV and CDR2 YYDKDF (reference sequence). V dropped 3 bases and J dropped 5 bases, with 5 bases sitting between them. The CDR3 is 12 residues long. The CDR3 loop is CATSRKDQPQHF. The CDR3 DNA follows: TGTGCCACCAGCAGGAAGGATCAGCCCCAGCATTTT.

The chain has TRBV6-2 or TRBV6-3 and TRBJ2-1, with D perhaps matching TRBD1 (6 bases). The V gene's germline CDR1 is MNHEY and CDR2 SVGEGT. The V end lost 1 base, the J end lost 7 bases, and 14 bases lay between the germline ends. The CDR3 extends over 15 amino acids. This chain's CDR3 is CASSYFSAGVNEQFF. In nucleotides, the CDR3 is TGTGCCAGCAGTTACTTTTCAGCAGGGGTGAATGAGCAGTTCTTC.

The CDR3 bases are TGTGCCATCAGTGAGTACCCGGACAGGGGCGGGAACACTGAAGCTTTCTTT. This codes for CAISEYPDRGGNTEAFF. The V gene is TRBV10-3, the J gene TRBJ1-1; 9 bases fit TRBD1. The CDR3 totals 17 residues. The germline CDR1 and CDR2 sequences are ENHRY and SYGVKD. V shed 1 base and J 1 base; nucleotides not matched to a gene: 7.

V gene TRBV7-8 combines with J gene TRBJ2-1, with 9 bases matching TRBD1. The ends lost 5 bases at V and 7 bases at J; junction bases unmatched: 6. The germline CDR1 and CDR2 sequences are SGHVS and FQNEAQ. The CDR3 runs to 14 residues. The CDR3 sequence is CASSHWDRVNEQFF. In nucleotides, the CDR3 is TGTGCCAGCAGCCATTGGGACAGGGTAAATGAGCAGTTCTTC.

The rearrangement joins TRBV12-3 or TRBV12-4 to TRBJ2-2; 8 nucleotides align to TRBD1. V lost 5 bases, J lost 7 bases, and 18 bases stayed unmatched. The CDR3 is made up of 18 amino acids. As DNA, the CDR3 is TGTGCCAGCAGTCCTCAGGGGGCGGTTGTTGGTCCCAACGGGGAGCTGTTTTTT. Protein product: CASSPQGAVVGPNGELFF.

The chain employs TRBV25-1 and TRBJ2-7; D unclear. Trimming took off 3 bases at V and 6 bases at J, with 3 bases between the two ends. Germline CDR1 reads MGHDK; CDR2 reads SYGVNS. The length of the CDR3 is 10 residues. CDR3 amino acids: CASSDREQYF. In nucleotides, the CDR3 is TGTGCCAGCAGTGACCGCGAGCAGTACTTC.

This clonotype was seen a few times. V is TRBV29-1 and J is TRBJ2-5; tentatively, D is TRBD1 (5 bases). The CDR3 contains 17 residues. V lost 0 bases and J lost 1, with 18 bases in between. CDR1 and CDR2 from the germline V gene are SQVTM and ANQGSEA. The CDR3 region is CSVEDWVKGVPQETQYF. Written as DNA, the CDR3 is TGCAGCGTTGAAGATTGGGTCAAAGGGGTCCCCCAAGAGACCCAGTACTTC.

This clonotype occurred a few times. This rearrangement joins TRBV5-1 to TRBJ2-1; TRBD2 agrees at 11 bases. The germline V gene has CDR1 SGHRS and CDR2 YFSETQ. The length of the CDR3 is 15 residues. The ends lost 0 bases at V and 8 bases at J; junction bases unmatched: 4. This CDR3 reads CASSLVAGGVHEQFF. The DNA of the CDR3 is TGCGCCAGCAGCTTGGTAGCGGGGGGGGTCCATGAGCAGTTCTTC.

The chain carries TRBV11-3 and TRBJ1-1, with D unclear. The V gene lost 2 bases and the J gene lost 1 base, with 5 bases spanning the gap. This CDR3 is built from 13 residues. Germline CDR1 reads SGHNT; CDR2 reads YENEEA. The CDR3 bases are TGTGCCAGCAGCTTATCAGAGAACACTGAAGCTTTCTTT. It specifies CASSLSENTEAFF.

This clonotype was observed at least ten times. The gene calls are TRBV7-3 and TRBJ2-5; D might be TRBD2 (5 bases). V lost 6 bases, J lost 5 bases, and 13 bases lay in between. Germline loops: CDR1 SGHTA, CDR2 FQGTGA. The length of the CDR3 is 13 residues. The CDR3 region is CASSPGLGETQYF. The CDR3 nucleotides are TGTGCCAGCAGTCCTGGACTCGGGGAGACCCAGTACTTC.

The chain joins TRBV27 to TRBJ2-1; D call uncertain. The CDR3 is 17 amino acids. Germline V gene lookup returns CDR1 MNHEY and CDR2 SMNVEV (reference sequence). V was clipped by 2 bases and J by 0 bases, with 14 bases between them. CDR3 bases: TGTGCCAGCAGTTTAAGTCAGGCCCTTTTCTCCTACAATGAGCAGTTCTTC. Its translation is CASSLSQALFSYNEQFF.

The CDR3 loop is CASSYGQLSYEQYF. The CDR3 DNA sequence: TGTGCCAGCAGTTACGGTCAGCTCTCCTACGAGCAGTACTTC. V gene TRBV6-5 combines with J gene TRBJ2-7; no clear D gene. The germline gives CDR1 MNHEY, CDR2 SVGAGI. This CDR3 region has 14 residues. Trimming shortened V by 2 bases and J by 0 bases, and 8 bases separated the two germline ends.

The chain couples TRBV21-1 to TRBJ2-1; the DNA was not compared with TRBD2, the D call given in the table. TRBV21-1 is noted as a pseudogene. This CDR3 is built from 13 residues. The CDR3 bases are TGTGCCAGCAGTGTTACTAGCAGAGCTGAGCAGTTCTTC. As protein: CASSVTSRAEQFF.

The V gene is TRBV12-3 or TRBV12-4, the J gene TRBJ1-3; no clear D. CDR3 length equals 17 residues. Trimming took off 6 bases at V and 3 bases at J, with 21 bases between the two ends. As DNA, the CDR3 is TGTGCCAGCAGCAATCGAACCAAGGGTCTGGGTGGAAACACCATATATTTT. Translation: CASSNRTKGLGGNTIYF.

This clonotype was recorded a few times. V is TRBV4-3 and J is TRBJ2-4, with 10 bases fitting TRBD2. The CDR3 spans 15 residues. Germline V gives CDR1 LGHNA, CDR2 YSLEER. Germline trimming cut 3 bases from V and 8 bases from J; bases unmatched to any gene: 7. The CDR3 here is CASSQQREGQYIQYF. The CDR3, as DNA: TGCGCCAGCAGCCAGCAGCGGGAGGGCCAATACATTCAGTACTTC.

The chain uses TRBV18 and TRBJ2-7; TRBD2 might be the D (5 bases). Germline values: CDR1 KGHSH, CDR2 LQKENI. Trimming removed 5 bases at V and 0 bases at J, with 14 bases between. This CDR3 is 15 amino acids long. This CDR3 is CASSSSTGSSYEQYF. The CDR3 DNA is TGTGCCAGCTCATCCAGTACGGGGAGCTCCTACGAGCAGTACTTC.

This clonotype has only a few counts. The CDR3 region has the DNA TGTGCCAGCAGCGTAGAAGCGACAAAGCTCTCCTACGAGCAGTACTTC. This codes for CASSVEATKLSYEQYF. This chain joins TRBV9 and TRBJ2-7; D remains unclear. CDR1 is SGDLS and CDR2 is YYNGEE in the germline V gene. The length of the CDR3 is 16 residues. Trimming removed 0 bases at V and 0 bases at J, with 13 bases between.

This clonotype was counted a few times. The chain recombines TRBV24-1 with TRBJ2-7; no clear D gene. This CDR3 spans 14 amino acids. CDR1 and CDR2 from the germline V gene are KGHDR and SFDVKD. V lost 0 bases and J 7 bases, leaving 12 bases between the germline ends. CDR3 amino acids: CATSDLGPREEQYF. The CDR3, as DNA: TGTGCCACCAGTGATTTGGGGCCGCGTGAGGAGCAGTACTTC.

The chain uses TRBV12-3 or TRBV12-4 and TRBJ2-6; 9 bases align to TRBD1. This CDR3 has 18 residues. The ends lost 6 bases at V and 0 bases at J; junction bases unmatched: 9. CDR3 region: CASRPPGQGGSGANVLTF. The CDR3 nucleotides are TGTGCCAGCAGACCCCCGGGACAGGGTGGCTCTGGGGCCAACGTCCTGACTTTC.

In this sample, this clonotype turned up a few times. The V gene is TRBV29-1, the J gene TRBJ2-3; 8 bases align to TRBD2. V lost 4 bases to trimming and J lost 4 bases; unmatched junction nucleotides: 13. Per germline, CDR1 SQVTM and CDR2 ANQGSEA. The CDR3 consists of 16 residues. The CDR3 DNA reads as TGCAGCGTTGTCTCAGCCGGGACTAGGATTGCAGATACGCAGTATTTT. It encodes CSVVSAGTRIADTQYF.

J is TRBJ1-1 and V is TRBV5-1; no clear D. Deletions cut 5 bases from V and 5 bases from J, with 16 bases between. CDR1 is SGHRS and CDR2 is YFSETQ in the germline V gene. This CDR3 has 14 residues. CDR3 residues: CASRVGSGETEAFF. The CDR3 bases are TGCGCCAGCAGGGTGGGGTCGGGTGAGACTGAAGCTTTCTTT.